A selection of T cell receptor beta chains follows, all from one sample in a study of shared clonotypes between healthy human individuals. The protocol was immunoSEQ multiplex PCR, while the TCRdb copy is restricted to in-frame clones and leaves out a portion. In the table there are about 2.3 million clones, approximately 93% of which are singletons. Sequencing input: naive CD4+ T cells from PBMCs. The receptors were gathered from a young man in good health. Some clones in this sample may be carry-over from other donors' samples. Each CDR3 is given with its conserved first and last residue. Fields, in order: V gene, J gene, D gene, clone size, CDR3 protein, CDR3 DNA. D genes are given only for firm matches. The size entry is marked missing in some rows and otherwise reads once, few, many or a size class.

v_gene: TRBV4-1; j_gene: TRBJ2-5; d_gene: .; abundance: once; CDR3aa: CASSPRTNRETQYF; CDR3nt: TGCGCCAGCAGCCCCCGGACTAATAGGGAGACCCAGTACTTC
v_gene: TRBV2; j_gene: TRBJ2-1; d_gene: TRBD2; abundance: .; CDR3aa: CASMARENNEQFF; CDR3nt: TGTGCCAGCATGGCGCGGGAGAACAATGAGCAGTTCTTC
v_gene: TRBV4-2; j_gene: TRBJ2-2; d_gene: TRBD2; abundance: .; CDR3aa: CASSPGLAGEVGELFF; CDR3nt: TGTGCCAGCAGCCCTGGACTAGCGGGAGAGGTCGGGGAGCTGTTTTTT
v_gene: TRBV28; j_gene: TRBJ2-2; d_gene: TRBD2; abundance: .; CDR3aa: CASTVTWPGGTGELFF; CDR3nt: TGTGCCAGCACCGTGACCTGGCCCGGGGGGACCGGGGAGCTGTTTTTT
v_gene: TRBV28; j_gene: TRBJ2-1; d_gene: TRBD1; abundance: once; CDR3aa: CASSLRTGNNEQFF; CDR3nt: TGTGCCAGCAGTCTCCGGACAGGCAACAATGAGCAGTTCTTC
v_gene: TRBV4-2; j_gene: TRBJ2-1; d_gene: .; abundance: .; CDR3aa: CASSQERAADEQFF; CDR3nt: TGTGCCAGCAGCCAAGAAAGGGCGGCTGATGAGCAGTTCTTC
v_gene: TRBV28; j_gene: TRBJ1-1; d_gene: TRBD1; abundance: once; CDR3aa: CASSFHNRGRGTEAFF; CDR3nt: TGTGCCAGCAGTTTCCATAACAGGGGTAGGGGAACTGAAGCTTTCTTT
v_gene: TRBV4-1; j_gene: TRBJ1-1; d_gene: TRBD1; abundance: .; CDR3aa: CASSRGSGTGVSEAFF; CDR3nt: TGCGCCAGCAGCCGTGGATCCGGGACAGGAGTTTCTGAAGCTTTCTTT
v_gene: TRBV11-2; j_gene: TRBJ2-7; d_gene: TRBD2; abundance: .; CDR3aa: CASSLDPSAGGYEQYF; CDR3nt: TGTGCCAGCAGCTTAGATCCTTCTGCGGGAGGGTACGAGCAGTACTTC
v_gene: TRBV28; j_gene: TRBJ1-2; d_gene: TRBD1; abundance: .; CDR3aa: CASSLGQGGDYGYTF; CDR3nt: TGTGCCAGCAGTCTGGGACAGGGGGGAGACTATGGCTACACCTTC
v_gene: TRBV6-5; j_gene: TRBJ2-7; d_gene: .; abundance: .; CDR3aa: CASSYSPHSSYEQYF; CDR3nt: TGTGCCAGCAGTTACTCTCCCCATAGCTCCTACGAGCAGTACTTC
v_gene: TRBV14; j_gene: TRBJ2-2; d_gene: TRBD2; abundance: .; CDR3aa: CASSQVDRRTSAPNTGELFF; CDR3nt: TGTGCCAGCAGCCAAGTGGACCGGAGGACTAGCGCCCCGAACACCGGGGAGCTGTTTTTT
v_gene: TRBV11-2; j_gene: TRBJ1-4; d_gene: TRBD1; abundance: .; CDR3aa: CASSLSGRGQEKLFF; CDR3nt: TGTGCCAGCAGCCTAAGTGGGAGGGGGCAAGAAAAACTGTTTTTT
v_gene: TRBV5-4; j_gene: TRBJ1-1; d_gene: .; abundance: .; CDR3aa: CASSLVGVDRTEAFF; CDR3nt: TGTGCCAGCAGCTTGGTTGGAGTCGACCGCACTGAAGCTTTCTTT
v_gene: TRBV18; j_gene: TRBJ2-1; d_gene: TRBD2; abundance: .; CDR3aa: CASSPTSGTYNEQFF; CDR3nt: TGTGCCAGCTCACCGACTAGCGGGACATACAATGAGCAGTTCTTC
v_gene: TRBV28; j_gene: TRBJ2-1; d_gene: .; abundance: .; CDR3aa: CASSLVSEQFF; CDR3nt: TGTGCCAGCAGTTTGGTCTCTGAGCAGTTCTTC
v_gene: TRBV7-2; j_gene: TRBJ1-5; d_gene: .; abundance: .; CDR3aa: CASSLEAASNQPQHF; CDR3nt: TGTGCCAGCAGCTTAGAGGCAGCTAGCAATCAGCCCCAGCATTTT
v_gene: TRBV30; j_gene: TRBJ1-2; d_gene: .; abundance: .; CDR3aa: CAWIRAGTNYGYTF; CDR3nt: TGTGCCTGGATTAGGGCAGGGACTAACTATGGCTACACCTTC
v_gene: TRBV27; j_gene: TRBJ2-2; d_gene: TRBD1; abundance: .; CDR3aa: CASSFRDRVFTTGELFF; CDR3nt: TGTGCCAGCAGTTTTCGGGACAGGGTTTTCACCACCGGGGAGCTGTTTTTT
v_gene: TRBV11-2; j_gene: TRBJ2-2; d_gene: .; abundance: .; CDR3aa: CASSLGRGARGTGELFF; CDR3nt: TGTGCCAGCAGCTTAGGGCGCGGGGCGCGGGGCACCGGGGAGCTGTTTTTT
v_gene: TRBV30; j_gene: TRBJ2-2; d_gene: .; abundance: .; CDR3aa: CAYNRELGELFF; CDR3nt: TGTGCCTACAACAGAGAGCTCGGGGAGCTGTTTTTT
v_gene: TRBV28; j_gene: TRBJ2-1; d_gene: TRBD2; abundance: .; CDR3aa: CASRITGASGSGEQFF; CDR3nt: TGTGCCAGCAGGATAACTGGCGCTAGCGGGAGTGGTGAGCAGTTCTTC
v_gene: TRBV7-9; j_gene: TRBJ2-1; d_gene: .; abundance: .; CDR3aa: CASSLETVNEQFF; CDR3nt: TGTGCCAGCAGCTTAGAAACAGTCAATGAGCAGTTCTTC
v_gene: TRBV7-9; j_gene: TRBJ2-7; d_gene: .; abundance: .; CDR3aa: CAGRDTSSYEQYF; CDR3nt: TGTGCCGGACGAGACACGAGCTCCTACGAGCAGTACTTC
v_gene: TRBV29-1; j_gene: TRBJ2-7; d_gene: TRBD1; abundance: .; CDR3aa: CSVGPGQGQYEQYF; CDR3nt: TGCAGCGTCGGACCGGGACAGGGGCAATACGAGCAGTACTTC
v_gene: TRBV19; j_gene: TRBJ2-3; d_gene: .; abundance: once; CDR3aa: CASSMPQPSTDTQYF; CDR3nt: TGTGCCAGTAGTATGCCGCAGCCTAGCACAGATACGCAGTATTTT
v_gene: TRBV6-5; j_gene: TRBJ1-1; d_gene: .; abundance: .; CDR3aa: CASSYSRGPEAFF; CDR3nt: TGTGCCAGCAGTTACAGTCGGGGCCCTGAAGCTTTCTTT
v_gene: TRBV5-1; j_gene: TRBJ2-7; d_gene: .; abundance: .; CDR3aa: CASSPPDIRAYEQYF; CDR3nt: TGCGCCAGCAGCCCCCCAGACATTAGGGCCTACGAGCAGTACTTC
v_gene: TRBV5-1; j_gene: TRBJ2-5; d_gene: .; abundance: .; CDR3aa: CASSPNSPQETQYF; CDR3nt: TGCGCCAGCAGCCCGAACTCCCCCCAAGAGACCCAGTACTTC
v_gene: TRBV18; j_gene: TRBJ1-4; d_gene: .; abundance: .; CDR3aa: CASSPRGSNEKLFF; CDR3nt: TGTGCCAGCTCACCACGAGGGTCTAATGAAAAACTGTTTTTT
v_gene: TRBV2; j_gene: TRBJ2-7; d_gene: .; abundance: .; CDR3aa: CASSGFYEQYF; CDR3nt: TGTGCCAGCAGTGGGTTCTACGAGCAGTACTTC
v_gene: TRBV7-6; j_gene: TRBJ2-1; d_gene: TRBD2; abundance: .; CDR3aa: CASSGGLDVNEQFF; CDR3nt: TGTGCCAGCAGCGGTGGACTAGATGTCAATGAGCAGTTCTTC
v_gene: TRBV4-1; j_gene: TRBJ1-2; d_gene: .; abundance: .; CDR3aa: CASSQERGDGYTF; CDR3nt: TGCGCCAGCAGCCAAGAGAGGGGCGATGGCTACACCTTC
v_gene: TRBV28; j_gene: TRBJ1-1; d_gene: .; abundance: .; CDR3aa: CASSQVGRAFF; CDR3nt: TGTGCCAGCAGCCAGGTGGGACGGGCTTTCTTT
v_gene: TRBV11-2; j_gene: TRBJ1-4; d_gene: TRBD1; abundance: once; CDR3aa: CASSAGTGYEKLFF; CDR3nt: TGTGCCAGCAGCGCCGGGACAGGGTACGAAAAACTGTTTTTT
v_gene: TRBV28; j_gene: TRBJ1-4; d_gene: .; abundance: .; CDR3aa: CASSLGLRVGEKLFF; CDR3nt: TGTGCCAGCAGTTTGGGTCTCAGGGTAGGGGAAAAACTGTTTTTT
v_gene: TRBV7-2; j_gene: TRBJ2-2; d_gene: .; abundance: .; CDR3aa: CASSPDHTGELFF; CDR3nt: TGTGCCAGCAGCCCCGACCACACCGGGGAGCTGTTTTTT
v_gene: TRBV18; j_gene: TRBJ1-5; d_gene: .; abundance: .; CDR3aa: CASSRQQNQPQHF; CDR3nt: TGTGCCAGCTCACGACAGCAGAATCAGCCCCAGCATTTT
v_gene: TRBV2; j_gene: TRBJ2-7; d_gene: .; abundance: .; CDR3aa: CASRETGTASAYEQYF; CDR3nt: TGTGCCAGCAGGGAGACCGGGACGGCCTCTGCCTACGAGCAGTACTTC
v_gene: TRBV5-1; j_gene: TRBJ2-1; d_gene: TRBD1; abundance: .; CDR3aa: CASSLTGAAGEQFF; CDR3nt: TGCGCCAGCAGCCTGACAGGGGCCGCGGGGGAGCAGTTCTTC
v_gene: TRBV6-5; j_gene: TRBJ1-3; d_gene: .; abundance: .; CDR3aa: CASSSTDRLGNTIYF; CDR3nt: TGTGCCAGCAGTTCCACTGACAGATTAGGAAACACCATATATTTT
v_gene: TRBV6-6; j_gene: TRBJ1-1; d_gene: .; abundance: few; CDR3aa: CASSLQGNTEAFF; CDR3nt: TGTGCCAGCAGTTTACAGGGAAACACTGAAGCTTTCTTT
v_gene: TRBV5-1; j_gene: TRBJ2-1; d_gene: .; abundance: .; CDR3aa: CASSLDGDSYNEQFF; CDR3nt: TGCGCCAGCAGCTTGGATGGGGACTCCTACAATGAGCAGTTCTTC